These T cell receptor beta chains were read from a single sample in a study of cytomegalovirus exposure and HLA in healthy donors. TCRdb's table, derived via immunoSEQ multiplex PCR, lists solely in-frame clones and lacks some. The top ten hold 3.5% to 5% of the sample, which has about 100,000 clones, 79% seen once. The specimen was PBMCs. These receptors originate from a female donor in good health and CMV-seropositive. Both conserved end residues are part of each CDR3. The order of the fields is D gene, J gene, clone size, V gene, CDR3 protein, CDR3 DNA. A D gene is named only where the DNA matches it firmly. The size of a clone is reported for some rows only, either as once, few or many, or as a class for expanded clones.

d_gene: TRBD2; j_gene: TRBJ2-4; abundance: -; v_gene: TRBV7-2; CDR3aa: CASSPGLAVVAKNIQYF; CDR3nt: TGTGCCAGCAGCCCGGGACTAGCGGTAGTAGCCAAAAACATTCAGTACTTC
d_gene: -; j_gene: TRBJ1-1; abundance: -; v_gene: TRBV6-1; CDR3aa: CASSHNRETEAFF; CDR3nt: TGTGCCAGCAGCCACAACAGGGAAACTGAAGCTTTCTTT
d_gene: TRBD1; j_gene: TRBJ1-4; abundance: -; v_gene: TRBV4-1; CDR3aa: CASSQGADRGGEKLFF; CDR3nt: TGCGCCAGCAGCCAGGGAGCGGACAGGGGAGGTGAAAAACTGTTTTTT
d_gene: -; j_gene: TRBJ2-3; abundance: few; v_gene: TRBV27; CDR3aa: CASSPVSGRPENTQYF; CDR3nt: TGTGCCAGCAGCCCTGTTTCGGGGAGGCCGGAAAATACGCAGTATTTT
d_gene: -; j_gene: TRBJ1-5; abundance: -; v_gene: TRBV6-1; CDR3aa: CASSDALKHF; CDR3nt: TGTGCCAGCAGTGACGCCCTAAAACATTTT
d_gene: -; j_gene: TRBJ2-7; abundance: -; v_gene: TRBV6-1; CDR3aa: CASSRVGFYEQYF; CDR3nt: TGTGCCAGCAGTAGAGTTGGTTTCTACGAGCAGTACTTC
d_gene: -; j_gene: TRBJ2-7; abundance: once; v_gene: TRBV10-2; CDR3aa: CASKVRGLADYEQYF; CDR3nt: TGCGCCAGCAAGGTGAGAGGGCTAGCCGACTACGAGCAGTACTTC
d_gene: TRBD2; j_gene: TRBJ2-2; abundance: -; v_gene: TRBV5-4; CDR3aa: CASSLGLAGGSTGELFF; CDR3nt: TGTGCCAGCAGCTTGGGGCTAGCGGGGGGAAGTACCGGGGAGCTGTTTTTT
d_gene: TRBD2; j_gene: TRBJ2-3; abundance: -; v_gene: TRBV2; CDR3aa: CASSVTGGAGTDTQYF; CDR3nt: TGTGCCAGCAGTGTTACCGGGGGGGCCGGCACAGATACGCAGTATTTT
d_gene: -; j_gene: TRBJ2-2; abundance: -; v_gene: TRBV30; CDR3aa: CAWTSPRVGYNTGELFF; CDR3nt: TGTGCCTGGACCAGCCCCCGGGTCGGGTATAACACCGGGGAGCTGTTTTTT
d_gene: TRBD1; j_gene: TRBJ1-1; abundance: -; v_gene: TRBV19; CDR3aa: CASTRQGAGNTEAFF; CDR3nt: TGTGCCAGTACCCGACAGGGGGCGGGGAACACTGAAGCTTTCTTT
d_gene: TRBD2; j_gene: TRBJ2-3; abundance: -; v_gene: TRBV6-4; CDR3aa: CASKWWASGGSSTDTQYF; CDR3nt: TGTGCCAGTAAGTGGTGGGCTAGCGGGGGCTCTAGCACAGATACGCAGTATTTT
d_gene: -; j_gene: TRBJ2-3; abundance: -; v_gene: TRBV27; CDR3aa: CASSPRTSGDTQYF; CDR3nt: TGTGCCAGCAGTCCCCGCACCTCGGGAGATACGCAGTATTTT
d_gene: -; j_gene: TRBJ1-1; abundance: -; v_gene: TRBV6-1; CDR3aa: CATTKTENTEAFF; CDR3nt: TGTGCCACCACCAAGACAGAGAACACTGAAGCTTTCTTT
d_gene: TRBD2; j_gene: TRBJ2-1; abundance: -; v_gene: TRBV19; CDR3aa: CASNPAGYNEQFF; CDR3nt: TGTGCCAGTAACCCAGCGGGGTACAATGAGCAGTTCTTC
d_gene: TRBD2; j_gene: TRBJ2-7; abundance: once; v_gene: TRBV6-1; CDR3aa: CASSVPRLADDGEQYF; CDR3nt: TGTGCCAGCAGTGTTCCGAGACTAGCGGATGATGGGGAGCAGTACTTC
d_gene: -; j_gene: TRBJ2-7; abundance: -; v_gene: TRBV7-2; CDR3aa: CASSLDGGILSYEQYF; CDR3nt: TGTGCCAGCAGCTTAGATGGCGGGATTCTCTCCTACGAGCAGTACTTC
d_gene: TRBD2; j_gene: TRBJ2-1; abundance: -; v_gene: TRBV7-8; CDR3aa: CASSLALLAGGPGNEQFF; CDR3nt: TGTGCCAGCAGCTTAGCGCTACTAGCGGGGGGGCCGGGGAATGAGCAGTTCTTC
d_gene: TRBD1; j_gene: TRBJ1-2; abundance: -; v_gene: TRBV5-4; CDR3aa: CASSSPPFDRGGYTF; CDR3nt: TGTGCCAGCAGCTCACCACCCTTCGACAGGGGCGGCTACACCTTC
d_gene: -; j_gene: TRBJ1-3; abundance: -; v_gene: TRBV2; CDR3aa: CASSDQNAGTGNTIYF; CDR3nt: TGTGCCAGCAGTGACCAGAACGCAGGGACTGGAAACACCATATATTTT
d_gene: -; j_gene: TRBJ2-3; abundance: -; v_gene: TRBV2; CDR3aa: CASYKLAPSTDTQYF; CDR3nt: TGTGCCAGCTATAAGTTAGCGCCGAGCACAGATACGCAGTATTTT
d_gene: -; j_gene: TRBJ1-2; abundance: -; v_gene: TRBV29-1; CDR3aa: CSVDPRVDGGYTF; CDR3nt: TGCAGCGTTGATCCCAGGGTGGACGGAGGCTACACCTTC
d_gene: TRBD1; j_gene: TRBJ1-4; abundance: once; v_gene: TRBV4-2; CDR3aa: CASSQDVLTGGATNEKLFF; CDR3nt: TGTGCCAGCAGCCAAGATGTCCTAACAGGGGGGGCAACTAATGAAAAACTGTTTTTT
d_gene: -; j_gene: TRBJ1-3; abundance: few; v_gene: TRBV10-3; CDR3aa: CASSYSQQGSGNTIYF; CDR3nt: TGTGCCAGCAGTTACTCACAACAGGGCTCTGGAAACACCATATATTTT
d_gene: -; j_gene: TRBJ2-1; abundance: few; v_gene: TRBV10-3; CDR3aa: CAITRRRDHPYNEQFF; CDR3nt: TGTGCCATCACGAGGAGGCGGGACCATCCCTACAATGAGCAGTTCTTC
d_gene: TRBD2; j_gene: TRBJ2-3; abundance: once; v_gene: TRBV7-6; CDR3aa: CASSPGTSGTQYF; CDR3nt: TGTGCCAGCAGTCCCGGGACTAGTGGAACGCAGTATTTT
d_gene: TRBD1; j_gene: TRBJ1-2; abundance: once; v_gene: TRBV10-3; CDR3aa: CAISMTGGANYGYTF; CDR3nt: TGTGCCATCAGCATGACAGGGGGAGCTAACTATGGCTACACCTTC
d_gene: TRBD1; j_gene: TRBJ1-1; abundance: -; v_gene: TRBV11-2; CDR3aa: CASSLGQGNTEAFF; CDR3nt: TGTGCCAGCAGCTTAGGACAGGGGAACACTGAAGCTTTCTTT
d_gene: -; j_gene: TRBJ2-3; abundance: -; v_gene: TRBV5-4; CDR3aa: CASSSGRGRTDTQYF; CDR3nt: TGTGCCAGCAGCTCAGGGCGGGGGCGCACAGATACGCAGTATTTT
d_gene: TRBD2; j_gene: TRBJ2-7; abundance: -; v_gene: TRBV6-1; CDR3aa: CASSLRTSGLYEQYF; CDR3nt: TGTGCCAGCAGTCTCCGGACTAGCGGCCTCTACGAGCAGTACTTC
d_gene: -; j_gene: TRBJ1-1; abundance: -; v_gene: TRBV5-1; CDR3aa: CASSLAQGNTEAFF; CDR3nt: TGCGCCAGCAGCTTGGCCCAGGGAAACACTGAAGCTTTCTTT
d_gene: TRBD2; j_gene: TRBJ2-5; abundance: -; v_gene: TRBV7-8; CDR3aa: CASSSGGFGGETQYF; CDR3nt: TGTGCCAGCAGCTCCGGGGGATTCGGGGGGGAGACCCAGTACTTC
d_gene: TRBD1; j_gene: TRBJ2-7; abundance: -; v_gene: TRBV7-9; CDR3aa: CASRPTIGRGQDEQYF; CDR3nt: TGTGCCAGCAGGCCTACGATCGGCAGGGGGCAAGACGAGCAGTACTTC
d_gene: -; j_gene: TRBJ2-1; abundance: -; v_gene: TRBV28; CDR3aa: CASSLWGRGARYNEQFF; CDR3nt: TGTGCCAGCAGTTTATGGGGCCGGGGGGCGAGATACAATGAGCAGTTCTTC
d_gene: TRBD1; j_gene: TRBJ1-1; abundance: -; v_gene: TRBV6-6; CDR3aa: CASSTKGAGTEAFF; CDR3nt: TGTGCCAGCAGTACTAAGGGGGCGGGCACTGAAGCTTTCTTT
d_gene: -; j_gene: TRBJ2-7; abundance: -; v_gene: TRBV7-9; CDR3aa: CASSLGSYEQYF; CDR3nt: TGTGCCAGCAGCTTAGGCAGCTACGAGCAGTACTTC
d_gene: -; j_gene: TRBJ2-3; abundance: few; v_gene: TRBV5-1; CDR3aa: CASSYNTDTQYF; CDR3nt: TGCGCCAGCAGTTACAACACAGATACGCAGTATTTT
d_gene: -; j_gene: TRBJ1-1; abundance: few; v_gene: TRBV27; CDR3aa: CASSFLGWETEAFF; CDR3nt: TGTGCCAGCAGTTTTCTGGGCTGGGAGACTGAAGCTTTCTTT
d_gene: -; j_gene: TRBJ1-5; abundance: -; v_gene: TRBV4-3; CDR3aa: CASSRGLINQPQHF; CDR3nt: TGCGCCAGCAGCCGCGGGCTAATCAATCAGCCCCAGCATTTT
d_gene: -; j_gene: TRBJ1-3; abundance: -; v_gene: TRBV5-4; CDR3aa: CASSLRTAGNTIYF; CDR3nt: TGTGCCAGCAGCTTGAGGACAGCTGGAAACACCATATATTTT
d_gene: -; j_gene: TRBJ1-2; abundance: -; v_gene: TRBV10-2; CDR3aa: CASSALQGLYGYTF; CDR3nt: TGCGCCAGCAGTGCTTTACAGGGCCTCTATGGCTACACCTTC
d_gene: TRBD1; j_gene: TRBJ1-5; abundance: -; v_gene: TRBV7-9; CDR3aa: CASSPGTGGNQPQHF; CDR3nt: TGTGCCAGCAGCCCCGGGACAGGGGGCAATCAGCCCCAGCATTTT
d_gene: -; j_gene: TRBJ2-1; abundance: -; v_gene: TRBV7-2; CDR3aa: CASSSPGANNEQFF; CDR3nt: TGTGCCAGCAGCTCCCCAGGGGCCAACAATGAGCAGTTCTTC
d_gene: TRBD2; j_gene: TRBJ2-3; abundance: -; v_gene: TRBV11-2; CDR3aa: CASSLGGRAYRTQYF; CDR3nt: TGTGCCAGCAGCTTAGGAGGGAGGGCGTATCGAACGCAGTATTTT
d_gene: -; j_gene: TRBJ2-5; abundance: -; v_gene: TRBV20-1; CDR3aa: CSAYRGETQYF; CDR3nt: TGCAGTGCCTACCGGGGAGAGACCCAGTACTTC
d_gene: TRBD1; j_gene: TRBJ2-2; abundance: -; v_gene: TRBV10-1; CDR3aa: CASSESIGQGWPGELFF; CDR3nt: TGCGCCAGCAGTGAGTCGATAGGACAGGGGTGGCCCGGGGAGCTGTTTTTT